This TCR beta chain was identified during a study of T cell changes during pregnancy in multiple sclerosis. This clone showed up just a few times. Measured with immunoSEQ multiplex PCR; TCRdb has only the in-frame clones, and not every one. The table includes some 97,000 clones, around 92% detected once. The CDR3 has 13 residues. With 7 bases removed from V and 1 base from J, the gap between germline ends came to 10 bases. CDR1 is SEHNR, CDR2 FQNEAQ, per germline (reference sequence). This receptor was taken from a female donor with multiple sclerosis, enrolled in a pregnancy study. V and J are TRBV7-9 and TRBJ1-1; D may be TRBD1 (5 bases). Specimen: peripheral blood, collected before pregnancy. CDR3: CASTLDRNTEAFF. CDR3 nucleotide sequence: TGTGCCAGCACCCTCGACAGGAACACTGAAGCTTTCTTT.